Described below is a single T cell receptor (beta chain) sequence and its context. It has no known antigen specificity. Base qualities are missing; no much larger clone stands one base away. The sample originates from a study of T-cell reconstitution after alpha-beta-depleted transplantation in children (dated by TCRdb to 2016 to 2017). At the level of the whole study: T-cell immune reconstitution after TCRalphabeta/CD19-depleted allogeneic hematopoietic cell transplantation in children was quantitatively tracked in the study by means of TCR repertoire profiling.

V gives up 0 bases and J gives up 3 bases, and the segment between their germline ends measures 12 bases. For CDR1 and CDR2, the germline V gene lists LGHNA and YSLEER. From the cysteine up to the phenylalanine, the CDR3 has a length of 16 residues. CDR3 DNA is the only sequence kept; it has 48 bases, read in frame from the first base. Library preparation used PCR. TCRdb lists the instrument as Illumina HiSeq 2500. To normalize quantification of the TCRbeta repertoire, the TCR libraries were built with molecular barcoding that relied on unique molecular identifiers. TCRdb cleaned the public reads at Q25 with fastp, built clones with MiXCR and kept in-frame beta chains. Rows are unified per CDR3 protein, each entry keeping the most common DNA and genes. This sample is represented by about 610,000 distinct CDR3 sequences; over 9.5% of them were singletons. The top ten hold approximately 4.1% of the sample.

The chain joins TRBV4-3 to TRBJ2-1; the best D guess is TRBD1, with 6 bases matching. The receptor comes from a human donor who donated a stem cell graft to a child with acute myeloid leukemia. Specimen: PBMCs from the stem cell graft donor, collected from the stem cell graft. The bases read TGCGCCAGCAGCCAAGATCGAGGGGGTTTCTACAATGAGCAGTTCTTC. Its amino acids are CASSQDRGGFYNEQFF.